The next 14 T cell receptor beta chains were all read from a single sample in a study of blood T cells in healthy people across ages. The authors ran a second PCR of roughly 6 to 12 cycles using a sample-barcoded 5' primer and a J-beta primer mix. From the 5' RACE reads, TCRdb called clonotypes with MiXCR, one entry per CDR3 protein. The sample records more than 650,000 distinct CDR3 sequences, about a fifth being singletons. Sequencing was performed on blood. These receptor sequences come from a man in his 70s in good health.

This clonotype was counted a few times. V gene TRBV19 combines with J gene TRBJ2-3; D remains ambiguous. V lost 7 bases to trimming and J lost 2 bases, with 10 bases between them. This CDR3 region has 13 residues. Germline lookup yields CDR1 LNHDA and CDR2 SQIVND (reference sequence). CDR3 sequence reads: CASTNRDTDTQYF. The CDR3 DNA sequence: TGTGCCAGTACCAACCGCGACACAGATACGCAGTATTTT.

The table lists this clonotype with a count of one. The V gene is TRBV21-1, the J gene TRBJ2-7; TRBD2 was called by the table and not checked on the DNA. Gene TRBJ2-1 matches the end of the DNA better, so the J call may be wrong. TRBV21-1 is designated a pseudogene. The CDR3 is 15 residues long. DNA of the CDR3: TGTGCCAGCAGCCCGCGGGACGGTCCCTACAATGAGCAGTTCTTC. Translating it yields CASSPRDGPYNEQFF.

This clonotype was observed at least ten times. The rearrangement links TRBV6-5 to TRBJ1-2, with D possibly matching TRBD1 (5 bases). Germline loops: CDR1 MNHEY, CDR2 SVGAGI. V lost 10 bases and J lost 2, with 8 bases in between. This CDR3 comprises 11 residues. CDR3 amino acids: CATGQNYGYTF. The CDR3 DNA is TGTGCCACGGGGCAAAACTATGGCTACACCTTC.

The chain links TRBV5-1 to TRBJ2-5, with no clear D. Looked up from germline, CDR1 is SGHRS and CDR2 is YFSETQ. This CDR3 has 15 residues. Trimming removed 0 bases from V and 0 bases from J, with 9 bases in between. The CDR3 region has the DNA TGCGCCAGCAGCTTGGAGGGCCGATACCAAGAGACCCAGTACTTC. The encoded protein is CASSLEGRYQETQYF.

The J gene is TRBJ1-2, the V gene TRBV5-1; D gene ambiguous. CDR3 size: 13 residues. Trimming took off 4 bases at V and 5 bases at J, with 12 bases between the two ends. CDR1 SGHRS and CDR2 YFSETQ come from the germline V gene. The CDR3: CASSRGIRYGYTF. The DNA for the CDR3 is TGCGCCAGCAGCAGAGGGATTCGGTATGGCTACACCTTC.

This clonotype was seen ten or more times. The rearrangement links TRBV29-1 to TRBJ1-4; the match to TRBD1 covers 10 bases. Germline V gives CDR1 SQVTM, CDR2 ANQGSEA. This CDR3 has 13 amino acids. Germline trimming cut 7 bases from V and 6 bases from J; bases unmatched to any gene: 5. For the CDR3, the DNA is TGCAGCGCCCAGGGGACAGGGGATGAAAAACTGTTTTTT. Encoded protein: CSAQGTGDEKLFF.

The sample holds a few counts of this clonotype. This rearrangement joins TRBV7-2 to TRBJ1-5, with D unresolved. The CDR3 contains 12 residues. The V and J ends lost 4 bases and 6 bases respectively, with 7 bases between them. Germline V gene data show CDR1 as SGHTA and CDR2 as FQGNSA. The CDR3: CASSYTGQPQHF. In DNA, the CDR3 is TGTGCCAGCAGCTACACTGGTCAGCCCCAGCATTTT.

This clonotype occurred a few times. The CDR3, as DNA: TGTGCCAGCAGTTTAGCGGGAGCTTCTGTCGAGCAGTACGTC. Amino acids: CASSLAGASVEQYV. The V and J genes are TRBV6-2 or TRBV6-3 and TRBJ2-7; the match to TRBD2 covers 9 bases. CDR3 length: 14 amino acids. Germline trimming cut 4 bases from V and 6 bases from J; bases unmatched to any gene: 7. Germline values: CDR1 MNHEY, CDR2 SVGEGT.

In this sample, this clonotype turned up once. The chain recombines TRBV12-3 or TRBV12-4 with TRBJ2-2, with 7 bases fitting TRBD2. J was trimmed by 6 bases and V by 8 bases; bases with no gene match: 9. The length of the CDR3 is 14 residues. The CDR3 coding sequence is TGTGCCAGCGGTTCATTAACTAGCGCCGGGGAGCTGTTTTTT. Translating gives CASGSLTSAGELFF.

This clonotype was seen a few times. The chain employs TRBV12-3 or TRBV12-4 and TRBJ1-1; no clear D. This CDR3 is 12 amino acids long. The ends were cut back, 5 bases at V and 6 bases at J, with 10 bases in the middle. The DNA of the CDR3 is TGTGCCAGCAGTCTCTACGCGGCTGAAGCTTTCTTT. Its protein product is CASSLYAAEAFF.

There are a few counts of this clonotype. The chain employs TRBV7-2 and TRBJ1-5; D is unclear. Germline V gives CDR1 SGHTA, CDR2 FQGNSA. Trimming stripped 4 bases from V and 5 bases from J, with 9 bases between. This CDR3 region has 13 residues. The CDR3 here is CASSSQADQPQHF. CDR3 DNA sequence: TGTGCCAGCAGCTCGCAGGCTGATCAGCCCCAGCATTTT.

Only a few counts were recorded for this clonotype. CDR3: CASASDTRRSEAFF. The CDR3 DNA reads TGTGCCAGCGCCTCGGACACCAGAAGGTCTGAAGCTTTCTTT. The chain recombines TRBV12-3 or TRBV12-4 with TRBJ1-1, with a weak D call TRBD1 (5 bases). The CDR3 spans 14 residues. Trimming pared 8 bases from V and 6 bases from J, leaving 19 bases between.

The rearrangement uses TRBV20-1 and TRBJ1-1; D possibly corresponds to TRBD1 (5 bases). The germline CDR1 and CDR2 sequences are DFQATT and SNEGSKA (reference sequence). This CDR3 has 14 residues. V lost 1 base and J 0 bases, leaving 9 bases between the germline ends. Here the CDR3 DNA reads TGCAGTGCTAGAGGTGACAGCATGAACACTGAAGCTTTCTTT. Protein: CSARGDSMNTEAFF.

This clonotype has a handful of counts. The rearrangement uses TRBV20-1 and TRBJ2-3, with no clear D. Trimming removed 5 bases at V and 0 bases at J, with 21 bases between. Germline lookup yields CDR1 DFQATT and CDR2 SNEGSKA (reference sequence). The CDR3 contains 17 residues. The CDR3 reads CSAPTPTQGKSTDTQYF. The CDR3 DNA sequence: TGCAGTGCTCCAACTCCAACCCAAGGAAAAAGCACAGATACGCAGTATTTT.